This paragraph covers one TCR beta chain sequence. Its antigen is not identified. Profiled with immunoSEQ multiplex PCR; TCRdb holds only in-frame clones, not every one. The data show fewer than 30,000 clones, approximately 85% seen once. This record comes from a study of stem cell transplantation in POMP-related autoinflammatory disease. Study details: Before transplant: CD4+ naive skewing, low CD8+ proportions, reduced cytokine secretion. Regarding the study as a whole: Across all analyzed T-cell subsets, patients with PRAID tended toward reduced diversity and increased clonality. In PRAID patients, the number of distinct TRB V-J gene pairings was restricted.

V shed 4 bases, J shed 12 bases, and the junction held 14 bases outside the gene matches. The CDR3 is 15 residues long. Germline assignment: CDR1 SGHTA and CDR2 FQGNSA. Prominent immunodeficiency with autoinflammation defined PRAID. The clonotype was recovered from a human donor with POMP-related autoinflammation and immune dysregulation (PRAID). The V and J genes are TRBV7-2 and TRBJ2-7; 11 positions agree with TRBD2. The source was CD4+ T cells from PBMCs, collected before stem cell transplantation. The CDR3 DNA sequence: TGTGCCAGCAGCTCCATCAGTACTAGCGGGAGAGTACTGTACTTC. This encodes CASSSISTSGRVLYF.